The 12 T cell receptor beta chains reported below all come from one sample, sequenced in a study of shared clonotypes between healthy human individuals. TCRdb's table, derived via immunoSEQ multiplex PCR, lists solely in-frame clones and lacks some. This table has 950,000 to 1,100,000 clones, approximately 68% appearing once. The specimen was memory CD4+ T cells sorted from blood. Noted subset: CD45RA-negative fraction. These receptor sequences come from a man between 18 and 29 years old in good health.

The CDR3, as DNA: TGCGCCAGCAGTGCCAACCAGGGAGACAGCTCCTACAATGAGCAGTTCTTC. Its translation: CASSANQGDSSYNEQFF. The chain uses TRBV10-1 and TRBJ2-1; D may match TRBD1 or TRBD2 (5 bases each). Germline-derived CDR1 and CDR2 are WNHNN and SYGVQD (reference sequence). The CDR3 length is 17 residues. V was trimmed by 4 bases and J by 0 bases, leaving 16 bases between them.

This clone was detected only a few times. The rearrangement links TRBV4-1 to TRBJ2-7; the D is unclear. The CDR3 totals 13 residues. Per germline, CDR1 MGHRA and CDR2 YSYEKL. Trimming cost V 4 bases and J 2 bases, with 9 bases left between them. This chain's CDR3 is CASSLGWAYEQYF. For the CDR3, the DNA is TGCGCCAGCAGCCTAGGCTGGGCCTACGAGCAGTACTTC.

The CDR3 loop reads CASSRTAYEQYF. The CDR3 nucleotides are TGTGCCAGCAGCCGGACAGCCTACGAGCAGTACTTC. The V gene is TRBV7-2, the J gene TRBJ2-7, with D possibly TRBD1 on 6 matching bases. Germline-derived CDR1 and CDR2 are SGHTA and FQGNSA. Trimming cost V 5 bases and J 2 bases, with 7 bases left between them. The CDR3 runs to 12 residues.

This sequence joins TRBV7-8 and TRBJ1-1, with no clear D. V dropped 7 bases and J dropped 1 base, with 13 bases sitting between them. The CDR3 is made up of 14 amino acids. Germline CDR1 and CDR2: SGHVS and FQNEAQ. The CDR3 DNA reads TGTGCCAGCAACCACCGACGGGAGAACACTGAAGCTTTCTTT. Encoded protein: CASNHRRENTEAFF.

V usage is TRBV28 and J usage is TRBJ1-1; 7 bases align to TRBD1. Germline V gene data show CDR1 as MDHEN and CDR2 as SYDVKM. With V trimmed by 5 bases and J by 5 bases, 8 bases remained unmatched. CDR3 length equals 14 residues. This chain's CDR3 is CASSPPGGPTEAFF. The CDR3 nucleotides read TGTGCCAGCAGTCCCCCAGGGGGGCCTACTGAAGCTTTCTTT.

Notes on this clone: A single base separates this from a much larger clone, so it may be a read error. The chain is built from TRBV5-6 and TRBJ2-5, with D possibly TRBD2 on 6 matching bases. Germline values: CDR1 SGHDT, CDR2 YYEEEE. CDR3 length: 14 residues. Written as DNA, the CDR3 is TGTGCCAGCAGCGTCGGGACTGCCCAAGAGGCCCAGTACTTC. This encodes CASSVGTAQEAQYF. Full variable domain (outside the CDR3, taken from reference TRBV5-6 and TRBJ2-5): DAGVTQSPTHLIKTRGQQVTLRCSPKSGHDTVSWYQQALGQGPQFIFQYYEEEERQRGNFPDRFSGHQFPNYSSELNVNALLLGDSALYLCASSVGTAQEAQYFGPGTRLLVL.

As for this clone: The sample holds other DNA sequences that translate to the same CDR3. The chain joins TRBV5-1 to TRBJ1-1; a weak D match, TRBD1 (6 bases). There are 15 residues in the CDR3. Germline V lookup: CDR1 SGHRS, CDR2 YFSETQ. V lost 1 base, J lost 0 bases, and 10 bases lay in between. CDR3 residues: CASSLTGPMNTEAFF. Written as DNA, the CDR3 is TGCGCCAGCAGCTTGACAGGGCCGATGAACACTGAAGCTTTCTTT. The entire variable domain, with the rest obtained from reference TRBV5-1 and TRBJ1-1, is as follows: KAGVTQTPRYLIKTRGQQVTLSCSPISGHRSVSWYQQTPGQGLQFLFEYFSETQRNKGNFPGRFSGRQFSNSRSEMNVSTLELGDSALYLCASSLTGPMNTEAFFGQGTRLTVV.

The V call is TRBV19, the J call TRBJ1-1; TRBD1 matches 7 bases. This CDR3 is built from 15 residues. The germline gives CDR1 LNHDA, CDR2 SQIVND (reference sequence). V was clipped by 5 bases and J by 5 bases; unmatched bases: 11. The CDR3: CASSLATGAGTEAFF. CDR3 bases: TGTGCCAGTAGTCTCGCAACAGGGGCTGGAACTGAAGCTTTCTTT.

The rearrangement uses TRBV5-1 and TRBJ2-2; no clear D. The length of the CDR3 is 14 residues. Trimming cost V 1 base and J 6 bases, with 10 bases left between them. Germline V gives CDR1 SGHRS, CDR2 YFSETQ. The CDR3 nucleotides read TGCGCCAGCAGCTTGCGGGTCCAGGCCGGGGAGCTGTTTTTT. Translated, it gives CASSLRVQAGELFF.

In its sample, this clone was seen once. V is TRBV7-8 and J is TRBJ2-1; possibly TRBD2 for D (5 bases). The CDR3 is 11 residues long. Germline CDR1 is SGHVS and CDR2 is FQNEAQ. V lost 5 bases, J lost 10 bases, and 9 bases lay in between. DNA of the CDR3: TGTGCCAGCAGCCCCTGGGAGGAGCAGTTCTTC. This encodes CASSPWEEQFF.

The chain uses TRBV5-5 and TRBJ2-6; TRBD1 aligns across 8 bases. This CDR3 is 18 amino acids long. Trimming removed 0 bases from V and 4 bases from J; junction bases left unmatched: 9. Looked up from germline, CDR1 is SGHKS and CDR2 is YYEKEE (reference sequence). Here the CDR3 DNA reads TGTGCCAGCAGCTTGGCGTCAGGGGGCCTGTCCGGGGCCAACGTCCTGACTTTC. Amino acid sequence: CASSLASGGLSGANVLTF.

The genes are TRBV9 and TRBJ2-5; a possible D gene is TRBD1 (6 bases). The V and J ends lost 4 bases and 4 bases respectively, with 14 bases between them. This CDR3 is 14 amino acids long. Germline lookup yields CDR1 SGDLS and CDR2 YYNGEE. Written as DNA, the CDR3 is TGTGCCAGCAGCTCTTCACCGACAGGAGAGACCCAGTACTTC. Translating it yields CASSSSPTGETQYF. Complete variable domain (other parts from reference TRBV9 and TRBJ2-5): DSGVTQTPKHLITATGQRVTLRCSPRSGDLSVYWYQQSLDQGLQFLIQYYNGEERAKGNILERFSAQQFPDLHSELNLSSLELGDSALYFCASSSSPTGETQYFGPGTRLLVL.